This T cell receptor (beta chain) was sequenced during a study of cytomegalovirus exposure and HLA in healthy donors. At the level of the study: Sequencing of 150 million to 200 million T cells in an earlier analysis found 95 million to 120 million unique TCR beta sequences.

Points from the study as a whole: There were several of the most significant clusters that appeared linked to common viral pathogens in a later analysis. V- and J-gene trimming of TCR beta was linked (in a later analysis) to a missense DCLRE1C variant. As was reported, the classifier diagnosed cytomegalovirus status with high specificity and sensitivity.

As regards this clone: Its antigen is undetermined.

13 Jbeta primers and 60 Vbeta primers were used for the PCR. Assay used: immunoSEQ multiplex PCR; TCRdb lists only in-frame clones, some missing. The repertoire holds about 190,000 clones, over 60% seen once, with roughly 2.1% in the top ten. The germline V gene encodes CDR1 SGHRS and CDR2 YFSETQ. V lost 0 bases and J lost 4; bases outside the gene matches: 5. CDR3 length: 15 residues. Input material: PBMCs. The chain joins TRBV5-1 to TRBJ2-7; 9 bases align to TRBD1. The TCR originated in a young woman in good health and CMV-seropositive. The CDR3 DNA reads as TGCGCCAGCAGCTTGGTGCAAGGACAGGGGTACGAGCAGTACTTC. This sequence encodes CASSLVQGQGYEQYF.